This T cell receptor beta chain was identified in a study of persistence of HIV-infected CD4 T cells. About the study: Donors were ART-treated; their CMV- and Gag-responding CD4+ T cells were isolated. Up to roughly 180 mL blood was drawn at multiple time points; a couple of donors had single-time leukapheresis.

Trimming left V 1 base short and J 0 bases short, with 12 bases between. CDR1 and CDR2 (germline): SGHTA, FQGNSA. This CDR3 contains 16 residues. This was the immunoSEQ version 4 assay in survey mode. Data came from immunoSEQ multiplex PCR; TCRdb stores just in-frame clones and leaves some out. This table has approximately 65,000 clones, 65% to 80% appearing once. In regard to this clone: Its antigen is as yet unknown.

Overlapping HIV-1 Gag 15-mer peptides at approximately 0.96 ug per peptide per mL were used. CD40L/CD69 double-negative CD45RO-high memory CD4+ T cells were collected. Donors had CD4+ T cell counts above 400 cells/uL and were CMV-seropositive. The sequencing here drew on CD4+ T cells sorted from PBMCs after approximately 20-hour stimulation, taken from a patient who received antiretroviral therapy. The genes are TRBV7-2 and TRBJ1-1; unclear D gene. This sequence originates from an adult man with HIV who was CMV-seropositive. The CDR3 nucleotides are TGTGCCAGCAGCTTAGGTCCCGCTCCCATGAACACTGAAGCTTTCTTT. Translation: CASSLGPAPMNTEAFF.